This entry concerns a single TCR beta chain. Its ends do not fully match the called genes, so a read error is possible. In germline, CDR1 is SEHNR, CDR2 FQNEAQ (reference sequence). The CDR3 extends over 13 amino acids. These data come from a study of shared clonotypes between healthy human individuals. The overall study: Per donor, CD8 memory used one plate, CD8 naive used two, CD4 memory used three and CD4 naive used three.

TCRdb keeps only in-frame clones here, not all; method: immunoSEQ multiplex PCR. The table has around 2.3 million clones, roughly 95% seen once. The TCR originated in a man younger than 30 in good health. The V gene is TRBV7-9, the J gene TRBJ2-2, with D perhaps TRBD2 (5 bases). The sequencing input was naive CD4+ T cells sorted from blood. The subset: CD45RA+ positively selected. CDR3 bases: TGTGCCAGCAGCATAGCGCCCCCCGGGGAGCTGTTTTTT. It yields the protein CASSIAPPGELFF. The full variable domain, with the rest looked up from reference TRBV7-9 and TRBJ2-2, is DTGVSQNPRHKITKRGQNVTFRCDPISEHNRLYWYRQTLGQGPEFLTYFQNEAQLEKSRLLSDRFSAERPKGSFSTLEIQRTEQGDSAMYLCASSIAPPGELFFGEGSRLTVL.